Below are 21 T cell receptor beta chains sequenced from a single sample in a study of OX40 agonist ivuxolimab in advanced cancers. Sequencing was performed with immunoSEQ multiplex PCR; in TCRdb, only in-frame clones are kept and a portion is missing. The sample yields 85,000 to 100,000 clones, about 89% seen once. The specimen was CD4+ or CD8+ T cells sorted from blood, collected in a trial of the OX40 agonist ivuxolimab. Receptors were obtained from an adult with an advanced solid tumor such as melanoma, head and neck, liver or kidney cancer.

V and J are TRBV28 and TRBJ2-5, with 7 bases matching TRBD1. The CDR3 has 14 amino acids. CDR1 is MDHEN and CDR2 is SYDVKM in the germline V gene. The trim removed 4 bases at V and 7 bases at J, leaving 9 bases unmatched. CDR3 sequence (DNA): TGTGCCAGCAGTTCCAGGACAGGTTGGGGGACCCAGTACTTC. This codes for CASSSRTGWGTQYF.

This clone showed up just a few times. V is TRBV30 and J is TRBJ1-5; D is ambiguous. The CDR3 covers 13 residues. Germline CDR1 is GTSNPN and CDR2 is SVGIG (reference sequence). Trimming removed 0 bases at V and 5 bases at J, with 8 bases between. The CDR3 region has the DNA TGTGCCTGGAGTGTAATAGAGGATCAGCCCCAGCATTTT. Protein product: CAWSVIEDQPQHF.

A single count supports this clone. The CDR3 spells CASRGEGFQPQHF. The CDR3 DNA reads TGTGCCAGCAGGGGGGAGGGATTCCAGCCCCAGCATTTT. V is TRBV2 and J is TRBJ1-5, with D maybe TRBD1 (5 bases). Deletions cut 6 bases from V and 7 bases from J, with 13 bases between. The CDR3 runs 13 residues. The germline V gene encodes CDR1 SNHLY and CDR2 FYNNEI. The full variable domain, in which reference TRBV2 and TRBJ1-5 provide the parts outside the CDR3, is EPEVTQTPSHQVTQMGQEVILRCVPISNHLYFYWYRQILGQKVEFLVSFYNNEISEKSEIFDDQFSVERPDGSNFTLKIRSTKLEDSAMYFCASRGEGFQPQHFGDGTRLSIL.

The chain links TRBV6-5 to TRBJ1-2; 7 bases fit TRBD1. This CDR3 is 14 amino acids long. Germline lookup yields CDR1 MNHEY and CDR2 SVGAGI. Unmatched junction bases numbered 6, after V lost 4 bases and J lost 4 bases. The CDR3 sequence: CASSSTTGSYGYTF. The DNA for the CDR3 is TGTGCCAGCAGTTCGACGACAGGGAGCTATGGCTACACCTTC.

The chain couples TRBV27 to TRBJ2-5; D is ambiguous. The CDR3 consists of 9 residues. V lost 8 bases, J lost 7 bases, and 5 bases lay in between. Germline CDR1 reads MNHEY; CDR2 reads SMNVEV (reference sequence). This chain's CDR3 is CASRWTQYF. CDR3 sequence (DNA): TGTGCCAGCCGTTGGACCCAGTACTTC.

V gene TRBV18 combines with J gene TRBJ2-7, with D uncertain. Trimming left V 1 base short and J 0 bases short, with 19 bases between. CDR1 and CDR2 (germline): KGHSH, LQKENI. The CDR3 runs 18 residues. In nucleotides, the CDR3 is TGTGCCAGCTCACCACTTGGGTGGAGCGCAACCCTCTCCTACGAGCAGTACTTC. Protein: CASSPLGWSATLSYEQYF.

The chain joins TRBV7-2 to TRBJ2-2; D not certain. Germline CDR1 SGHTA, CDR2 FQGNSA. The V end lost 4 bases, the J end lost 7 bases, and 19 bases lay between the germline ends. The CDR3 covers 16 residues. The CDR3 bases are TGTGCCAGCAGCTCGGGTCCCCCCCCCGGGCGCGGGGAGCTGTTTTTT. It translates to CASSSGPPPGRGELFF.

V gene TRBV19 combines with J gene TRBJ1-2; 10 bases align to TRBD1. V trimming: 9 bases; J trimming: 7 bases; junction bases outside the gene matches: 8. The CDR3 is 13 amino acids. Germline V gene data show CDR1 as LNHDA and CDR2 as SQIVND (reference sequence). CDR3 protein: CASKLDRGLGYTF. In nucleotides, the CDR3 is TGTGCCAGCAAACTTGACAGGGGGCTTGGCTACACCTTC.

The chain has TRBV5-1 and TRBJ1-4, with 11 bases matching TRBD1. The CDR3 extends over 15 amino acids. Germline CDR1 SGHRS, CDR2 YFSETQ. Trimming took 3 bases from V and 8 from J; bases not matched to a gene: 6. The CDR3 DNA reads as TGCGCCAGCAGCTGGGGGACAGGGGGAGAGGAAAAACTGTTTTTT. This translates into CASSWGTGGEEKLFF.

CDR3 region: CASSIRQGNTEAFF. The CDR3 region has the DNA TGTGCCAGTAGTATCCGACAGGGAAACACTGAAGCTTTCTTT. The rearrangement links TRBV19 to TRBJ1-1, with 7 bases aligning to TRBD1. Germline CDR1 and CDR2: LNHDA and SQIVND (reference sequence). The CDR3 has 14 amino acids. V was clipped by 3 bases and J by 2 bases; unmatched bases: 3.

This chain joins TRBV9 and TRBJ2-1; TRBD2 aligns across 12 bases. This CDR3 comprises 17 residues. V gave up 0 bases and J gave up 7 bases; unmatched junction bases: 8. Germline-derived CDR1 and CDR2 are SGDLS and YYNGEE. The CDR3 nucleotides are TGTGCCAGCAGCGTAGGTCCTAGCGGGAGGGCCTTAAATGAGCAGTTCTTC. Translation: CASSVGPSGRALNEQFF.

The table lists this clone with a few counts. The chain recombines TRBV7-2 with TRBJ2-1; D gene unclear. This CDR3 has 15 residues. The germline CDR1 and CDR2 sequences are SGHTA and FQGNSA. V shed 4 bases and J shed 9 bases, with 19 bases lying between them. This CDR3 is CASSSNWMGSSEQFF. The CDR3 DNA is TGTGCCAGCAGCTCAAACTGGATGGGGTCGAGTGAGCAGTTCTTC.

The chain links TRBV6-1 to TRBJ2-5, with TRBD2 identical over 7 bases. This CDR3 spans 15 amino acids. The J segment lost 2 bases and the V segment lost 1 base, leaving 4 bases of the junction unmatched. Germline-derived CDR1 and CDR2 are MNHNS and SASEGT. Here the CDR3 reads CASSEGGGAQETQYF. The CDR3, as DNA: TGTGCCAGCAGTGAAGGGGGGGGAGCTCAAGAGACCCAGTACTTC.

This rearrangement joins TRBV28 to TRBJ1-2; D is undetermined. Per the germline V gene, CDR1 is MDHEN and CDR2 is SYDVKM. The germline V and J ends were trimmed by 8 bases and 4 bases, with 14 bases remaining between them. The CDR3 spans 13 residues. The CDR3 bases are TGTGCCAGCGGGCAGGAAACCCCCTATGGCTACACCTTC. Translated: CASGQETPYGYTF.

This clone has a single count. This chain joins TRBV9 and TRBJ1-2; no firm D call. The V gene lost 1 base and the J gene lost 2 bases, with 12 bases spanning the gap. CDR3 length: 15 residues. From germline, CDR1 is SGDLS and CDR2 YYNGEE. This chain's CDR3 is CASSVLPGQNYGYTF. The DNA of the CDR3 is TGTGCCAGCAGCGTATTGCCAGGCCAGAACTATGGCTACACCTTC.

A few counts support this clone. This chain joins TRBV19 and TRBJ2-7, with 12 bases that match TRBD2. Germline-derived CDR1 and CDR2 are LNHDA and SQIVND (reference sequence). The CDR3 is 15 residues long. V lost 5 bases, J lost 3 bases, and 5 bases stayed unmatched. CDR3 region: CASSAGLAGFYEQYV. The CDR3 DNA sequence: TGTGCCAGTAGTGCCGGACTAGCGGGATTCTACGAGCAGTACGTC.

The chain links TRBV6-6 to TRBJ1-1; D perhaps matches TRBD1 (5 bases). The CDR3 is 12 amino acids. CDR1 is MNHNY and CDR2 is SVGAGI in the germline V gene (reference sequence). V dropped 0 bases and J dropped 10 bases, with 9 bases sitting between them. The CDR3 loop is CASSYSGEGAFF. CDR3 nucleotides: TGTGCCAGCAGTTACTCAGGGGAAGGAGCTTTCTTT.

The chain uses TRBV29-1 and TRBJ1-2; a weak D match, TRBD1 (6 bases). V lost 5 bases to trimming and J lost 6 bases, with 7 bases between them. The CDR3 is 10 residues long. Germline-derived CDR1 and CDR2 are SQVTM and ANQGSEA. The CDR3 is CSVRTDGYTF. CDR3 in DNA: TGCAGCGTTAGGACAGATGGCTACACCTTC.

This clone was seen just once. The DNA for the CDR3 is TGTGCCAGTAGCCCCCCCGGGGGGATGGAGGGCATTCAGTACTTC. It yields the protein CASSPPGGMEGIQYF. This chain links TRBV19 with TRBJ2-4, with 7 bases fitting TRBD2. Germline values: CDR1 LNHDA, CDR2 SQIVND (reference sequence). CDR3 length: 15 amino acids. The ends lost 6 bases at V and 9 bases at J; junction bases unmatched: 14.

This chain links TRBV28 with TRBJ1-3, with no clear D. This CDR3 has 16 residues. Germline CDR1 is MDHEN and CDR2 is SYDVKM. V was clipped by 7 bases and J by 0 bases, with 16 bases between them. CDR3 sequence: CASILSGQSSGNTIYF. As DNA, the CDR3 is TGTGCCAGCATTCTGAGTGGGCAGAGCTCTGGAAACACCATATATTTT.

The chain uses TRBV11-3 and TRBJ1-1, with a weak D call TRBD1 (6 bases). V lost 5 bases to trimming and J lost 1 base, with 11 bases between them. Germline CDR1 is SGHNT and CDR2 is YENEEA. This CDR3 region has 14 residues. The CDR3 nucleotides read TGTGCCAGCAGCCCCGGGACATCGAACACTGAAGCTTTCTTT. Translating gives CASSPGTSNTEAFF.